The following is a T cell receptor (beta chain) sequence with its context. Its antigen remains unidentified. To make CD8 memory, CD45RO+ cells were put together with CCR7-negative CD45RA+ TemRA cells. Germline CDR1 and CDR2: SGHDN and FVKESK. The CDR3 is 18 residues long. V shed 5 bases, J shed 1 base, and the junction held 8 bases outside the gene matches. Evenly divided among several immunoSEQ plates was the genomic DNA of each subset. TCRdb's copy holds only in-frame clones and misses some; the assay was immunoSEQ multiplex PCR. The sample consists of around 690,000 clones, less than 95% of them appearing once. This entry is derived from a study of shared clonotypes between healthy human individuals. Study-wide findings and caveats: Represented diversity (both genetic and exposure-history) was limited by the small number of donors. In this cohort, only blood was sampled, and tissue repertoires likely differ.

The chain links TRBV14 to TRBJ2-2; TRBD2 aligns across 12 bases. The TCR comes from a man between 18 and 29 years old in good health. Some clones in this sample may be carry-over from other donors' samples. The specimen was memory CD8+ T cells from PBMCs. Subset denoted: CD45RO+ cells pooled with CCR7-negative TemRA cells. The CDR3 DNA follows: TGTGCCAGCAGCACAGGACTAGCGGGGTTCTTGAACACCGGGGAGCTGTTTTTT. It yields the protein CASSTGLAGFLNTGELFF.